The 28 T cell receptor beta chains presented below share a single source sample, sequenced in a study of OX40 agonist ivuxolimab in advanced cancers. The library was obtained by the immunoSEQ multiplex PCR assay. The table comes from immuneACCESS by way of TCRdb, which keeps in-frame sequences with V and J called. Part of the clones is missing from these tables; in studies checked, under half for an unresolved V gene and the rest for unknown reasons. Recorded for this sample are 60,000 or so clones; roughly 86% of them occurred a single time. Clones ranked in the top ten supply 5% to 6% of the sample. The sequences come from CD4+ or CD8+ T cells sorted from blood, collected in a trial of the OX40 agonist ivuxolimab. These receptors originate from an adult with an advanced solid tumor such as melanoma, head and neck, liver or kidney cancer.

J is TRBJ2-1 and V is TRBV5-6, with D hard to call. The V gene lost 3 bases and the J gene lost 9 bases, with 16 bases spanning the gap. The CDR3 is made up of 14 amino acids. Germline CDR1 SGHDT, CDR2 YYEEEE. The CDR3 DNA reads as TGTGCCAGCAGCTCCGTTAACGGCTGGGGTGAGCAGTTCTTC. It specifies CASSSVNGWGEQFF.

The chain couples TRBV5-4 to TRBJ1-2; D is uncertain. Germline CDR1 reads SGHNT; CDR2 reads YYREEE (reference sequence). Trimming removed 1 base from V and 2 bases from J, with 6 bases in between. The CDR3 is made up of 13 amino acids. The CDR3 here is CASSLRANYGYTF. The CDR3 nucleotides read TGTGCCAGCAGCTTGCGAGCAAACTATGGCTACACCTTC.

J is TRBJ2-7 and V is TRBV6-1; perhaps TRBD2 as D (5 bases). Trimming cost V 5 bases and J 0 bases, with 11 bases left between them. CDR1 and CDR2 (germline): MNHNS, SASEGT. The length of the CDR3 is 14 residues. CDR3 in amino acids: CASSKIGSSYEQYF. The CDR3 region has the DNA TGTGCCAGCAGTAAGATAGGGAGCTCCTACGAGCAGTACTTC.

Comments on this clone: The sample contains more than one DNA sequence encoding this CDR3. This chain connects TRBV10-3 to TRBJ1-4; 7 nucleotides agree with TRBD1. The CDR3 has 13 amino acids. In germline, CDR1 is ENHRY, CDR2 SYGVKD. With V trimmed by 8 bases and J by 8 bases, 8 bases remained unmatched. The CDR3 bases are TGTGCCATCCAAAGACAGGGCGGGGAAAAACTGTTTTTT. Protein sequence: CAIQRQGGEKLFF.

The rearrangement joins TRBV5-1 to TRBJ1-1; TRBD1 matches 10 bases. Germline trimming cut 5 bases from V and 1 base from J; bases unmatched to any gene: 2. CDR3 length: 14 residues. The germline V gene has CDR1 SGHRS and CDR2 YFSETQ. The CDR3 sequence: CASRGTGANTEAFF. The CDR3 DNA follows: TGCGCCAGCAGGGGGACAGGGGCGAACACTGAAGCTTTCTTT.

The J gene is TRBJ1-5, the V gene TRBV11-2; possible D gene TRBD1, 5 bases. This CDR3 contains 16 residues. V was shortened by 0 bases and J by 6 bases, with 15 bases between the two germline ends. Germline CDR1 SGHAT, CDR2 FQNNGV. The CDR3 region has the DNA TGTGCCAGCAGCTTAGATGGAGGGTCAGGGAGTCAGCCCCAGCATTTT. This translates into CASSLDGGSGSQPQHF.

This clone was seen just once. CDR3 loop: CASSVTQYNEQFF. CDR3 nucleotide sequence: TGTGCCAGCAGCGTAACACAGTACAATGAGCAGTTCTTC. The chain employs TRBV9 and TRBJ2-1; D not resolved. Trimming removed 1 base at V and 4 bases at J, with 6 bases between. Per germline, CDR1 SGDLS and CDR2 YYNGEE. There are 13 residues in the CDR3.

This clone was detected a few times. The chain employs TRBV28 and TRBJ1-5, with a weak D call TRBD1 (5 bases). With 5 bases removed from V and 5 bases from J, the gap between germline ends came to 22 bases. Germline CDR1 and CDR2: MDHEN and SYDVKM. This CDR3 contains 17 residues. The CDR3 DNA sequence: TGTGCCAGCAGTAGAATAACCGGGGACGTAAGATATCAGCCCCAGCATTTT. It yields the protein CASSRITGDVRYQPQHF.

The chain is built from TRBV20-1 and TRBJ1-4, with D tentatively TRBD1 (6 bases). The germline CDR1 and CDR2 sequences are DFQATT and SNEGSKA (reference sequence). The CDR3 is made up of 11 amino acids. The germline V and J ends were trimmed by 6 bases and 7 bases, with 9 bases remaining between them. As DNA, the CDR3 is TGCAGTGCCCTGACAGGTGAAAAACTGTTTTTT. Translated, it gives CSALTGEKLFF.

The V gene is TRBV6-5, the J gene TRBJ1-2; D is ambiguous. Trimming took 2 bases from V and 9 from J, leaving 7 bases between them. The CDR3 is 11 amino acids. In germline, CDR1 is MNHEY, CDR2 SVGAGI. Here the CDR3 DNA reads TGTGCCAGCAGTTACGCGGATCGCTACACCTTC. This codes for CASSYADRYTF.

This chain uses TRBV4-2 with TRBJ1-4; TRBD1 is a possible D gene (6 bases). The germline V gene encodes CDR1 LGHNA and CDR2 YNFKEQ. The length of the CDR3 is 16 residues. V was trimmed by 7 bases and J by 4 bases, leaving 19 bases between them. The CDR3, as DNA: TGTGCCAGCATGGAGACAGGAGGGCAATTTAATGAAAAACTGTTTTTT. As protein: CASMETGGQFNEKLFF.

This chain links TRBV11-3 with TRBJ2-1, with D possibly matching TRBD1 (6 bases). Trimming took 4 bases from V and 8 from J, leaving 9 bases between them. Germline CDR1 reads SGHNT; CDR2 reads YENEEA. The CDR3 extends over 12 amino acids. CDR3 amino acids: CASSSRGHEQFF. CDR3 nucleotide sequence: TGTGCCAGCAGCTCCAGGGGTCATGAGCAGTTCTTC.

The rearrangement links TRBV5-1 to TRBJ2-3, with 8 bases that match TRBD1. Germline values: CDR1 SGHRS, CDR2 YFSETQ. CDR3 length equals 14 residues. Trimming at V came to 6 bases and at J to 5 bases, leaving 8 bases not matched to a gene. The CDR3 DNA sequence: TGCGCCAGCAAACCGGGACAGGTAGAAGATACGCAGTATTTT. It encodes CASKPGQVEDTQYF.

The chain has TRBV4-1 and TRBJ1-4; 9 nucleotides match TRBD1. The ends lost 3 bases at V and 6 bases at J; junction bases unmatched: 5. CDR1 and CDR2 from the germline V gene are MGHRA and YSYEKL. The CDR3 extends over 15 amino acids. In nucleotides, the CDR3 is TGCGCCAGCAGCCACGGCCGGGACAGGGATGAAAAACTGTTTTTT. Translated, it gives CASSHGRDRDEKLFF.

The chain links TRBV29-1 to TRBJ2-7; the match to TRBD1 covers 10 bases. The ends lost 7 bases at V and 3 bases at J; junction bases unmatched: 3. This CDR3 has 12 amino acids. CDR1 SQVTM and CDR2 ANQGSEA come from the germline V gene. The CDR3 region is CSGGQGRYEQYF. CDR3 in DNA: TGCAGCGGGGGACAGGGGCGCTACGAGCAGTACTTC.

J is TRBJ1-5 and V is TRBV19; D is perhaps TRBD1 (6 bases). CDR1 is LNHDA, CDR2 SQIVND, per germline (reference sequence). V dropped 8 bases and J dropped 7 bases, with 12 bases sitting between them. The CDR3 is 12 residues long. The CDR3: CASARGDQPQHF. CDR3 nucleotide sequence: TGTGCCAGTGCCAGGGGAGACCAGCCCCAGCATTTT.

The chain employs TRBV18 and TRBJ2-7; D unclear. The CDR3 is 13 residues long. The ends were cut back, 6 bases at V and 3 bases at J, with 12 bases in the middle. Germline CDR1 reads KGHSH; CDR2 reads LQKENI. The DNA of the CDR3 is TGTGCCAGCTCCCGGACGGAGAACTACGAGCAGTACTTC. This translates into CASSRTENYEQYF.

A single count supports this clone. This CDR3 reads CASSARTGNTEAFF. The CDR3 DNA is TGTGCCAGCAGCGCCCGGACAGGGAACACTGAAGCTTTCTTT. The chain combines TRBV7-9 with TRBJ1-1; TRBD1 matches at 7 bases. Germline V gene data show CDR1 as SEHNR and CDR2 as FQNEAQ (reference sequence). This CDR3 is built from 14 residues. V shed 5 bases, J shed 1 base, and the junction held 4 bases outside the gene matches.

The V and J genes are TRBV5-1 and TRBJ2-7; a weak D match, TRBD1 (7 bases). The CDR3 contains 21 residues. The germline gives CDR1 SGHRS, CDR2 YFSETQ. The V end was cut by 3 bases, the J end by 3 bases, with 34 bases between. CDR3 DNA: TGCGCCAGCAGCTCGGAGGGGGCTTTAGGAGGGAGTTTCGGATCATACTACGAGCAGTACTTC. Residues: CASSSEGALGGSFGSYYEQYF. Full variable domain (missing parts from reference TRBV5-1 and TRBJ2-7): KAGVTQTPRYLIKTRGQQVTLSCSPISGHRSVSWYQQTPGQGLQFLFEYFSETQRNKGNFPGRFSGRQFSNSRSEMNVSTLELGDSALYLCASSSEGALGGSFGSYYEQYFGPGTRLTVT.

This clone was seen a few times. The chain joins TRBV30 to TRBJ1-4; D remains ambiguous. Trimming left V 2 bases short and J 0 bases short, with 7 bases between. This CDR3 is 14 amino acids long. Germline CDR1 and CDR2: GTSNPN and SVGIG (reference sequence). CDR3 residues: CAWSQISTNEKLFF. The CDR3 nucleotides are TGTGCCTGGAGTCAGATATCAACTAATGAAAAACTGTTTTTT.

CDR3 region: CASSLTVLGRNTGELFF. DNA of the CDR3: TGTGCCAGCAGCTTAACGGTACTGGGGAGAAACACCGGGGAGCTGTTTTTT. The chain has TRBV11-3 and TRBJ2-2, with D maybe TRBD2 (5 bases). Per the germline V gene, CDR1 is SGHNT and CDR2 is YENEEA. With 2 bases removed from V and 2 bases from J, the gap between germline ends came to 15 bases. This CDR3 has 17 amino acids.

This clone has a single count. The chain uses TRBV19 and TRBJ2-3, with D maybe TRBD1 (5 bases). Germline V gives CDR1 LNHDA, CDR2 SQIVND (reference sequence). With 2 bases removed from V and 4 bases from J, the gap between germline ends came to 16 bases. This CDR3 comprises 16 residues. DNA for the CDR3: TGTGCCAGTAGTATATTTAGTCAGGGTGGGTCAGATACGCAGTATTTT. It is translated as CASSIFSQGGSDTQYF.

The chain's CDR3 is CASSPTTRTEQYF. The CDR3 DNA reads TGCGCCAGCAGCCCCACGACTAGAACCGAGCAGTACTTC. The chain links TRBV5-1 to TRBJ2-7; D perhaps matches TRBD2 (6 bases). Looked up from germline, CDR1 is SGHRS and CDR2 is YFSETQ. The V and J ends lost 4 bases and 6 bases respectively, with 14 bases between them. The CDR3 is 13 residues long. The whole variable domain, filled in from reference TRBV5-1 and TRBJ2-7, reads KAGVTQTPRYLIKTRGQQVTLSCSPISGHRSVSWYQQTPGQGLQFLFEYFSETQRNKGNFPGRFSGRQFSNSRSEMNVSTLELGDSALYLCASSPTTRTEQYFGPGTRLTVT.

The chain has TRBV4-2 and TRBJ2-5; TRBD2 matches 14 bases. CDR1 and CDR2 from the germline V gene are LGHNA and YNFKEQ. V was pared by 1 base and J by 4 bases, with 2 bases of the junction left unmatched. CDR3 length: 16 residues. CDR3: CASSQVGTSGRETQYF. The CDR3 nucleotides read TGTGCCAGCAGCCAAGTGGGGACTAGCGGGAGAGAGACCCAGTACTTC.

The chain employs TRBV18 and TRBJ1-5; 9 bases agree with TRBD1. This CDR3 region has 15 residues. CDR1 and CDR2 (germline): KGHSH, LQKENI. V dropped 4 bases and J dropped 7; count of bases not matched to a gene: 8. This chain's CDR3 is CASSLGQGNGQPQHF. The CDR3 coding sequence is TGTGCCAGCTCACTGGGACAGGGAAACGGGCAGCCCCAGCATTTT.

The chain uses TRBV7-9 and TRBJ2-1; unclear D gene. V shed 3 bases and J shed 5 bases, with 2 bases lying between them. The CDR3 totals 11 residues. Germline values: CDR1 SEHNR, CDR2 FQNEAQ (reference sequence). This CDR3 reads CASSFNNEQFF. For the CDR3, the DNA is TGTGCCAGCAGCTTCAACAATGAGCAGTTCTTC. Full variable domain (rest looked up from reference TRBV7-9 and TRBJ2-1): DTGVSQNPRHKITKRGQNVTFRCDPISEHNRLYWYRQTLGQGPEFLTYFQNEAQLEKSRLLSDRFSAERPKGSFSTLEIQRTEQGDSAMYLCASSFNNEQFFGPGTRLTVL.

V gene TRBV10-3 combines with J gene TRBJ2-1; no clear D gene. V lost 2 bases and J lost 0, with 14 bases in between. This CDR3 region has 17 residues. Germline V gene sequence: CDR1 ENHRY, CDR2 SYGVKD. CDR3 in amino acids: CAISEQTRVSSYNEQFF. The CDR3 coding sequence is TGTGCCATCAGTGAGCAAACACGGGTGAGCTCCTACAATGAGCAGTTCTTC.

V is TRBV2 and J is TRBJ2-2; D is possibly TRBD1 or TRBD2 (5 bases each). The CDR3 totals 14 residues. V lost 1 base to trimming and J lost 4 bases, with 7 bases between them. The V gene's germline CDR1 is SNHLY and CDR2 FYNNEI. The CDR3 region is CASSEGGFTGELFF. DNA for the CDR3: TGTGCCAGCAGTGAAGGGGGGTTCACCGGGGAGCTGTTTTTT.